The 20 T cell receptor beta chains in this list originate from one sample, sequenced in a study of Ad26.COV2.S vaccination and SARS-CoV-2 variants. Stated treatment: roughly 20 received Ad26.COV2.S at low or high dose, single or two shots; several received placebo; per-sample allocation not given. Day 63 after the first vaccine or placebo injection was the time point for sampling. Clones were sequenced by immunoSEQ multiplex PCR, and TCRdb holds only the in-frame ones, with some missing. The sample includes around 450,000 clones, about 92% seen only once; the top ten take around 4.5%. The material was peripheral blood, obtained in a trial of Ad26.COV2.S vaccine versus placebo. The receptors shown here come from a person aged 18-65 years who received the Ad26.COV2.S COVID-19 vaccine or a placebo.

This rearrangement joins TRBV3-1 (or the pseudogene TRBV3-2) to TRBJ2-7, with 8 bases matching TRBD1. The CDR3 consists of 13 residues. From germline, CDR1 is LGHDT and CDR2 YNNKEL (reference sequence). V dropped 4 bases and J dropped 7; count of bases not matched to a gene: 6. CDR3 DNA: TGTGCCAGCAGCCGGCAGGGGGCGGGTGAGCAGTACTTC. Its protein is CASSRQGAGEQYF.

The CDR3 spells CASSLGASGYTDTQYF. CDR3 bases: TGTGCCAGCAGCTTGGGGGCTAGCGGATACACAGATACGCAGTATTTT. The chain links TRBV5-4 to TRBJ2-3, with 7 positions matching TRBD2. V lost 0 bases and J lost 2; bases outside the gene matches: 6. The CDR3 contains 16 residues. From germline, CDR1 is SGHNT and CDR2 YYREEE (reference sequence).

The J gene is TRBJ1-5, the V gene TRBV6-2 or TRBV6-3; 8 bases are shared with TRBD1. CDR3 length equals 18 residues. CDR1 and CDR2 (germline): MNHEY, SVGEGT. The trim removed 2 bases at V and 0 bases at J, leaving 9 bases unmatched. The CDR3 protein is CASSYNRGDNYSNQPQHF. CDR3 in DNA: TGTGCCAGCAGTTACAACAGGGGGGACAACTATAGCAATCAGCCCCAGCATTTT.

J is TRBJ1-2 and V is TRBV15; tentative D call: TRBD1 (5 bases). Germline V gene data show CDR1 as LNHNV and CDR2 as YYDKDF (reference sequence). V was trimmed by 0 bases and J by 3 bases, leaving 5 bases between them. This CDR3 has 13 amino acids. Here the CDR3 DNA reads TGTGCCACCAGCAGAGACAGGGACTATGGCTACACCTTC. Amino acid sequence: CATSRDRDYGYTF.

This chain connects TRBV18 to TRBJ1-1; possible D gene TRBD1, 6 bases. Germline CDR1 KGHSH, CDR2 LQKENI. Trimming removed 3 bases at V and 1 base at J, with 15 bases between. The length of the CDR3 is 16 residues. CDR3 residues: CASSPGTRVRNTEAFF. The CDR3 DNA follows: TGTGCCAGCTCACCCGGGACACGGGTCCGGAACACTGAAGCTTTCTTT.

The V call is TRBV19, the J call TRBJ2-7, with TRBD1 matching over 10 bases. The CDR3 is made up of 15 amino acids. Trimming removed 4 bases from V and 5 bases from J; junction bases left unmatched: 8. Germline V gene lookup returns CDR1 LNHDA and CDR2 SQIVND (reference sequence). The CDR3 nucleotides are TGTGCCAGTAGTAAGGGCGGACAGGGGGTTCACGAGCAGTACTTC. This gives the protein CASSKGGQGVHEQYF.

The chain combines TRBV2 with TRBJ2-4; possible D gene TRBD2, 5 bases. Germline assignment: CDR1 SNHLY and CDR2 FYNNEI. The V gene lost 4 bases and the J gene lost 8 bases, with 12 bases spanning the gap. The CDR3 is 13 residues long. CDR3 in DNA: TGTGCCAGCAGTGCCGAGGGTGGGGACATTCAGTACTTC. Its translation is CASSAEGGDIQYF.

The genes are TRBV6-6 and TRBJ2-7; possibly TRBD2 for D (6 bases). The CDR3 is 12 amino acids. Germline V gives CDR1 MNHNY, CDR2 SVGAGI (reference sequence). Trimming stripped 10 bases from V and 2 bases from J, with 12 bases between. CDR3 in DNA: TGTGCCACCGGGGGTGCGGCCTACGAGCAGTACTTC. Encoded protein: CATGGAAYEQYF.

This clone was seen only once. The chain employs TRBV5-1 and TRBJ2-7; 7 bases align to TRBD2. The germline V gene has CDR1 SGHRS and CDR2 YFSETQ. This CDR3 has 15 residues. V shed 2 bases and J 7 bases; nucleotides not matched to a gene: 12. The CDR3 sequence is CASSFGGSSPWEQYF. The CDR3 DNA reads as TGCGCCAGCAGCTTCGGGGGGTCCTCTCCCTGGGAGCAGTACTTC.

The V and J genes are TRBV3-1 (or the pseudogene TRBV3-2) and TRBJ2-3, with D tentatively TRBD2 (7 bases). The germline CDR1 and CDR2 sequences are LGHDT and YNNKEL (reference sequence). The CDR3 loop spans 14 amino acids. V lost 6 bases, J lost 5 bases, and 15 bases lay in between. As DNA, the CDR3 is TGTGCCAGCAGTGATAGGGGGGGGAAAGATACGCAGTATTTT. It translates to CASSDRGGKDTQYF.

This clone came up a few times. The chain employs TRBV2 and TRBJ1-5; the match to TRBD1 covers 9 bases. Germline CDR1 reads SNHLY; CDR2 reads FYNNEI. Trimming cost V 5 bases and J 6 bases; bases outside gene matches: 5. The CDR3 length is 14 residues. In DNA, the CDR3 is TGTGCCAGCAGTTCCGGGACAGGGTTTCAGCCCCAGCATTTT. It yields the protein CASSSGTGFQPQHF.

The chain links TRBV7-3 to TRBJ1-1; TRBD1 is a possible D gene (5 bases). Germline V gene sequence: CDR1 SGHTA, CDR2 FQGTGA. The length of the CDR3 is 13 residues. The V end was cut by 2 bases, the J end by 4 bases, with 8 bases between. CDR3 sequence: CASSLGGPTEAFF. In DNA form, the CDR3 reads TGTGCCAGCAGCTTAGGGGGTCCCACTGAAGCTTTCTTT.

Here the CDR3 reads CASSLVGGPLYEQYF. The CDR3 bases are TGTGCCAGCAGCTTGGTGGGAGGGCCTCTCTACGAGCAGTACTTC. V usage is TRBV5-5 and J usage is TRBJ2-7; 7 bases line up with TRBD2. The CDR3 length is 15 residues. Germline V gene data show CDR1 as SGHKS and CDR2 as YYEKEE (reference sequence). The V segment lost 0 bases and the J segment 3 bases; nucleotides outside the gene matches: 6.

This sequence joins TRBV6-4 and TRBJ2-2; TRBD2 agrees at 7 bases. The CDR3 consists of 16 residues. Germline CDR1 is MRHNA and CDR2 is SNTAGT. V shed 0 bases, J shed 7 bases, and the junction held 8 bases outside the gene matches. The CDR3 sequence is CASSDSTGGSGGELFF. The DNA for the CDR3 is TGTGCCAGCAGTGACTCGACGGGAGGATCGGGCGGGGAGCTGTTTTTT.

V usage is TRBV7-3 and J usage is TRBJ2-3, with TRBD2 identical over 7 bases. Per the germline V gene, CDR1 is SGHTA and CDR2 is FQGTGA. CDR3 length: 15 amino acids. Trimming took 2 bases from V and 6 from J; bases not matched to a gene: 8. The CDR3 coding sequence is TGTGCCAGCAGCTTAGGGGACTACGACCTGGATACGCAGTATTTT. Protein sequence: CASSLGDYDLDTQYF.

The rearrangement joins TRBV5-4 to TRBJ2-5; TRBD2 aligns across 7 bases. CDR1 is SGHNT and CDR2 is YYREEE in the germline V gene (reference sequence). The CDR3 length is 14 residues. The V and J ends lost 4 bases and 5 bases, in that order; junction bases with no gene match: 8. Here the CDR3 DNA reads TGTGCCAGCAGCGACCGACTAGCCCGGGAGACCCAGTACTTC. Its protein product is CASSDRLARETQYF.

This sequence joins TRBV15 and TRBJ2-1, with a weak D call TRBD1 (6 bases). Per the germline V gene, CDR1 is LNHNV and CDR2 is YYDKDF (reference sequence). This CDR3 contains 14 residues. Trimming cost V 3 bases and J 2 bases, with 8 bases left between them. For the CDR3, the DNA is TGTGCCACCAGCAGTTGGACAGCCTACAATGAGCAGTTCTTC. Translation gives CATSSWTAYNEQFF.

The rearrangement links TRBV11-2 to TRBJ2-7; D possibly matches TRBD1 or TRBD2 (6 bases each). Germline assignment: CDR1 SGHAT and CDR2 FQNNGV. The ends were cut back, 1 base at V and 0 bases at J, with 13 bases in the middle. This CDR3 spans 16 amino acids. The CDR3 bases are TGTGCCAGCAGCTTAGTAGGTCGGGGGCGCTCCTACGAGCAGTACTTC. Residues: CASSLVGRGRSYEQYF.

The chain uses TRBV4-3 and TRBJ2-3; D not resolved. Trimming removed 1 base from V and 2 bases from J, with 16 bases in between. CDR1 is LGHNA, CDR2 YSLEER, per germline. The CDR3 runs to 17 residues. CDR3 in DNA: TGCGCCAGCAGCCAAGTCGGATCCTACTCCCCCACAGATACGCAGTATTTT. Its protein product is CASSQVGSYSPTDTQYF.

The chain combines TRBV12-3 or TRBV12-4 with TRBJ2-3; D call uncertain. The CDR3 sequence is 13 residues long. Trimming shortened V by 2 bases and J by 0 bases, and 3 bases separated the two germline ends. CDR3 bases: TGTGCCAGCAGTTTAACTAGCACAGATACGCAGTATTTT. It is translated as CASSLTSTDTQYF.